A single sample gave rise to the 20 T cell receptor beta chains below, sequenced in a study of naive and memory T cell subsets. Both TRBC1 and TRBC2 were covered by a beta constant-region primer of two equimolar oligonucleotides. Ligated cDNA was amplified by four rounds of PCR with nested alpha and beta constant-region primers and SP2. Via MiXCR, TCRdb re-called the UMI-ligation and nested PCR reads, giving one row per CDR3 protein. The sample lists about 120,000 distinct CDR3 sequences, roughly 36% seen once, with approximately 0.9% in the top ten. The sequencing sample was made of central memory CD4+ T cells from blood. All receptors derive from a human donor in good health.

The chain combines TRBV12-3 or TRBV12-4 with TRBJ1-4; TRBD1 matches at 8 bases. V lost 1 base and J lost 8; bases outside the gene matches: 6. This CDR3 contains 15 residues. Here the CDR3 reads CASSLGTGPGEKLFF. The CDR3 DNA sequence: TGTGCCAGCAGTTTAGGGACAGGGCCAGGGGAAAAACTGTTTTTT.

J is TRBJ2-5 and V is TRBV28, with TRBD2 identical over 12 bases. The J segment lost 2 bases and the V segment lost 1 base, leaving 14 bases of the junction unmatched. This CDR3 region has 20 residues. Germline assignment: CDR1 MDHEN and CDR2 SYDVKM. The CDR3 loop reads CASSLSWSGLAGLIQETQYF. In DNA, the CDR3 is TGTGCCAGCAGTTTATCTTGGTCGGGACTAGCGGGTCTGATACAAGAGACCCAGTACTTC.

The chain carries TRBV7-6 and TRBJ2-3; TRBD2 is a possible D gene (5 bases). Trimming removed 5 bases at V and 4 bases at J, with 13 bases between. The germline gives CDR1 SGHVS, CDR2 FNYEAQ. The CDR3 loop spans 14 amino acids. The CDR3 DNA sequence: TGTGCCAGCAGCCCTATGGAGGTAGCAGATACGCAGTATTTT. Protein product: CASSPMEVADTQYF.

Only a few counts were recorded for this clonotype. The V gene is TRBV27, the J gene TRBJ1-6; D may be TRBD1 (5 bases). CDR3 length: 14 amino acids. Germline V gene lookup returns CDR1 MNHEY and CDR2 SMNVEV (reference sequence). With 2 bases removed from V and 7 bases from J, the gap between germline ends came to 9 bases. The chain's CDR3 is CASSLRGGNSPLHF. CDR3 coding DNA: TGTGCCAGCAGTTTAAGGGGTGGGAATTCACCCCTCCACTTT.

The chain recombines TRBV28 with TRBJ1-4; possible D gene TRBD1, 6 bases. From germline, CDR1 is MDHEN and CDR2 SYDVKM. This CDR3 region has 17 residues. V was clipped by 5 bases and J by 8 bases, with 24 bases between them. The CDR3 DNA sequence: TGTGCCAGCAGTCAGACAGGTTCCCGGGATCTTCACGAAAAACTGTTTTTT. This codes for CASSQTGSRDLHEKLFF. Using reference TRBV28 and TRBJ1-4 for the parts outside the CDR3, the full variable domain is DVKVTQSSRYLVKRTGEKVFLECVQDMDHENMFWYRQDPGLGLRLIYFSYDVKMKEKGDIPEGYSVSREKKERFSLILESASTNQTSMYLCASSQTGSRDLHEKLFFGSGTQLSVL.

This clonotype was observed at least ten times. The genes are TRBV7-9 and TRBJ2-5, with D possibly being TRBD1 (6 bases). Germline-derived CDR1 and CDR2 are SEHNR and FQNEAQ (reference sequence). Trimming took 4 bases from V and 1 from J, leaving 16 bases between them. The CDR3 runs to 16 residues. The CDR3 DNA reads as TGTGCCAGCAGCTCTTCCGGGACACGTCGCCAAGAGACCCAGTACTTC. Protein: CASSSSGTRRQETQYF.

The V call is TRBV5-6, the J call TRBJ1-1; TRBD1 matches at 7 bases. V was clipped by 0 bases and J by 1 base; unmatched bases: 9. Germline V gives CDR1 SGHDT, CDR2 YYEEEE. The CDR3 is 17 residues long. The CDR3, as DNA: TGTGCCAGCAGCTTGGGGCCGGGGACAGTAAGGAACACTGAAGCTTTCTTT. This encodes CASSLGPGTVRNTEAFF.

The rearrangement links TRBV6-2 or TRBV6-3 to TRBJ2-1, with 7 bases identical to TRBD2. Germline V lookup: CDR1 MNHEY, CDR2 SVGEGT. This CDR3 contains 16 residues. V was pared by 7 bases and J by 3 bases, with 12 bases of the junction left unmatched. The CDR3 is CASINGGTLGYNEQFF. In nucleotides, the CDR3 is TGTGCCAGCATCAACGGGGGGACTCTGGGCTACAATGAGCAGTTCTTC.

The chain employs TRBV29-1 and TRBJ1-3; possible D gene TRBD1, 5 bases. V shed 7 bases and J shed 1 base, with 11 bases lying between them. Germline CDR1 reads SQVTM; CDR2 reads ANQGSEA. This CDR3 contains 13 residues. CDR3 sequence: CSAGGGSGNTIYF. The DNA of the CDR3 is TGCAGCGCCGGCGGGGGATCTGGAAACACCATATATTTT.

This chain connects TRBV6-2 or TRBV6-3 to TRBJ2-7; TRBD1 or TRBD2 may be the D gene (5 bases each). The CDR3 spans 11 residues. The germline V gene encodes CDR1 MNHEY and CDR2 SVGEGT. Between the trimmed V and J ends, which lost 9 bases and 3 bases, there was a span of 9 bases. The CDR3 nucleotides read TGTGCCAGTCGGGACGTCTACGAGCAGTACTTC. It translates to CASRDVYEQYF.

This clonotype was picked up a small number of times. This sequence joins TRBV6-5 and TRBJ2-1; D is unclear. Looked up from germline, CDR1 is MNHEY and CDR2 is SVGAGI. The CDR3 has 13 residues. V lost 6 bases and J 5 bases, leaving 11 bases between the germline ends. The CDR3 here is CASRRTGDNEQFF. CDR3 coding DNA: TGTGCCAGCAGGCGAACTGGGGACAATGAGCAGTTCTTC.

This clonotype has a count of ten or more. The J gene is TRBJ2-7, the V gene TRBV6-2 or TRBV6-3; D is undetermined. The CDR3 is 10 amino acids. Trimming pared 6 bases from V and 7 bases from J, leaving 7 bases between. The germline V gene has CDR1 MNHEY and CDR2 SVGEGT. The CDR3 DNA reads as TGTGCCAGCAGCAATAAGGAGCAGTACTTC. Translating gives CASSNKEQYF.

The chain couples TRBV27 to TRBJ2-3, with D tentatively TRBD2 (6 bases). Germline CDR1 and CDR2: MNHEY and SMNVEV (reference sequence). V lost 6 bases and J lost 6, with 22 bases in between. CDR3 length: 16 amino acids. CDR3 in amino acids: CASSRIGGALVDTQYF. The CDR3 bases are TGTGCCAGCAGCCGAATAGGAGGGGCATTGGTGGATACGCAGTATTTT.

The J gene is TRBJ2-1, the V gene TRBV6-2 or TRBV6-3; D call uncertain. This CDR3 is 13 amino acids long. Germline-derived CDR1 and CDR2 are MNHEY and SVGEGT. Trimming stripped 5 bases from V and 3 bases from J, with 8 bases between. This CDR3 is CASSGYFYNEQFF. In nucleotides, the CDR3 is TGTGCCAGCAGTGGGTACTTCTACAATGAGCAGTTCTTC.

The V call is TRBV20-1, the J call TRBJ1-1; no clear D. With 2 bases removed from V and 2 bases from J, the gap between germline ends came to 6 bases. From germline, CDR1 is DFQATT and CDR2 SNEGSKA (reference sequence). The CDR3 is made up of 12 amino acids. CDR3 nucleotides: TGCAGTGCTAGATCCGGTAACACTGAAGCTTTCTTT. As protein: CSARSGNTEAFF.

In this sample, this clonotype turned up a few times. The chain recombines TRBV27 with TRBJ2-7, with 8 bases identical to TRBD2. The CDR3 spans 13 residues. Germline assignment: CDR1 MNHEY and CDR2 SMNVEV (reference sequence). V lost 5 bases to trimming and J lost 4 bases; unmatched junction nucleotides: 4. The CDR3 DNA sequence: TGTGCCAGCAGTCTGGGCGGGAGGTACGAGCAGTACTTC. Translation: CASSLGGRYEQYF.

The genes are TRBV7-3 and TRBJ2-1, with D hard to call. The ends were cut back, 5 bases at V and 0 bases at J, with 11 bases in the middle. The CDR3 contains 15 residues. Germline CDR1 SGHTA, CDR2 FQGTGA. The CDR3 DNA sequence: TGTGCCAGCAGCATCCCAGGAGTCTCCTACAATGAGCAGTTCTTC. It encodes CASSIPGVSYNEQFF.

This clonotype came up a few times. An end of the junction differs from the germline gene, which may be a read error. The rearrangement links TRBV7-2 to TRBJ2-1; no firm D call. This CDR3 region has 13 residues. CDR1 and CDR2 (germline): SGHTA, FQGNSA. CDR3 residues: CASCFAPHNEQFF. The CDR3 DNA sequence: TGTGCCAGCTGCTTCGCCCCGCACAATGAGCAGTTCTTC.

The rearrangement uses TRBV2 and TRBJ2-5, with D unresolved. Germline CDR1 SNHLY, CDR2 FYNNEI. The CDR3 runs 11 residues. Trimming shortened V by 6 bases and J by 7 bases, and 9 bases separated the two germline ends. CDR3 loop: CASSETMTQYF. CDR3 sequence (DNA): TGTGCCAGCAGCGAAACAATGACCCAGTACTTC.

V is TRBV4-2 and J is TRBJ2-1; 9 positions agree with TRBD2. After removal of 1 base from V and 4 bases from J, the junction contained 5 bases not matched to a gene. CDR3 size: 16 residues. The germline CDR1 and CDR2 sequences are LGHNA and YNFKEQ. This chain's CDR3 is CASSQGAGGMYNEQFF. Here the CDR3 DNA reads TGTGCCAGCAGCCAAGGAGCGGGAGGAATGTACAATGAGCAGTTCTTC.